This TCR beta chain comes out of a study of T cell changes during pregnancy in multiple sclerosis. The CDR3 consists of 15 residues. Germline V gene sequence: CDR1 SNHLY, CDR2 FYNNEI. Trimming removed 4 bases from V and 3 bases from J; junction bases left unmatched: 6. Profiling relied on immunoSEQ multiplex PCR, and the TCRdb table lists in-frame clones only, not all of them. The data show tens of thousands of clones, with 80% to 95% seen just once and approximately 0.68% held by the top ten. This clone was recorded only once. The clonotype comes from a female donor with multiple sclerosis, enrolled in a pregnancy study. Sequenced material: CD4+ T cells from peripheral blood mononuclear cells, taken in the third trimester of pregnancy. The rearrangement joins TRBV2 to TRBJ1-5; 7 bases line up with TRBD1. CDR3 loop: CASSVRQGDNQPQHF. Written as DNA, the CDR3 is TGTGCCAGCAGTGTACGTCAGGGGGACAATCAGCCCCAGCATTTT. Together with reference TRBV2 and TRBJ1-5, the CDR3 gives the full variable domain: EPEVTQTPSHQVTQMGQEVILRCVPISNHLYFYWYRQILGQKVEFLVSFYNNEISEKSEIFDDQFSVERPDGSNFTLKIRSTKLEDSAMYFCASSVRQGDNQPQHFGDGTRLSIL.